This T cell receptor (beta chain) was found in a study of blood T cell repertoires in COVID-19. Looking at the study overall: T cells, B-cell-depleted T cells, or PBMCs supplied cDNA or gDNA.

Per the original methods: By means of reference gene primer amplification, nucleated cell counts were estimated. TCRdb's copy holds only in-frame clones and misses some; the assay was immunoSEQ multiplex PCR. Clone size and V and J calls were adopted from that table, with D and trimming inferred from the DNA. Among roughly 250,000 clones listed, roughly 84% were seen once. The CDR3 is 15 amino acids. V was clipped by 5 bases and J by 2 bases; unmatched bases: 6. Germline-derived CDR1 and CDR2 are SGHAT and FQDESV (reference sequence). Sequencing was carried out using peripheral blood. The J gene is TRBJ2-1, the V gene TRBV11-1, with 7 bases identical to TRBD2. The TCR sequence derives from a person aged 70 to 80 with COVID-19, enrolled during active disease. CDR3 DNA: TGTGCCAGCAGCGGACCGGGACTACCCTACAATGAGCAGTTCTTC. Protein product: CASSGPGLPYNEQFF.